These T cell receptor beta chains were read from a single sample in a study of blood T cell repertoires in COVID-19. Sequencing used immunoSEQ multiplex PCR; TCRdb keeps in-frame clones, though not all of them. Counted here are 250,000 to 400,000 clones, about 90% occurring once; the ten biggest clones make up 2.5% to 3%. Sequencing was done on a sample of peripheral blood. The receptor source for this set is a woman between 25 and 40 years old with COVID-19, enrolled during active disease. Each CDR3 is given with its conserved first and last residue. A D gene is named only where the DNA matches it firmly. Not every row has a clone size; where given, it reads once, few, many or a size class.

D	size	V	J	CDR3	DNA
NA	few	TRBV5-4	TRBJ1-5	CASSFDGNNQPQHF	TGTGCCAGCAGCTTCGACGGGAACAATCAGCCCCAGCATTTT
NA	NA	TRBV28	TRBJ1-5	CASSFARGYSNQPQHF	TGTGCCAGCAGTTTCGCCAGGGGATATAGCAATCAGCCCCAGCATTTT
TRBD1	NA	TRBV2	TRBJ2-7	CASSEGSPGQIFSYEQYF	TGTGCCAGCAGTGAGGGGTCACCGGGACAGATATTTTCCTACGAGCAGTACTTC
NA	once	TRBV18	TRBJ2-7	CASSGSSYEQYF	TGTGCCAGCTCAGGGAGCTCCTACGAGCAGTACTTC
NA	few	TRBV9	TRBJ2-7	CASSVGAGYSYEQYF	TGTGCCAGCAGCGTAGGAGCGGGTTACTCCTACGAGCAGTACTTC
TRBD2	NA	TRBV5-4	TRBJ2-5	CASSLGNSGNQETQYF	TGTGCCAGCAGCTTGGGGAATAGCGGGAACCAAGAGACCCAGTACTTC
NA	once	TRBV5-5	TRBJ2-1	CASSLVQPLYNEQFF	TGTGCCAGCAGCTTAGTACAGCCTCTCTACAATGAGCAGTTCTTC
TRBD2	NA	TRBV15	TRBJ2-1	CATSPWAAGDEQFF	TGTGCCACCAGCCCCTGGGCGGCGGGAGATGAGCAGTTCTTC
NA	NA	TRBV2	TRBJ1-2	CASSPGTPTGYTF	TGTGCCAGCAGTCCCGGGACACCTACTGGCTACACCTTC
TRBD1	NA	TRBV5-5	TRBJ1-1	CASSLGTGRTEAFF	TGTGCCAGCAGCTTGGGGACAGGGAGGACTGAAGCTTTCTTT
NA	NA	TRBV9	TRBJ1-6	CASSAQNQGSLHF	TGTGCCAGCAGCGCGCAGAATCAGGGGTCCCTCCACTTT
TRBD1	NA	TRBV2	TRBJ1-5	CASRGQPSNQPQHF	TGTGCCAGCAGGGGACAGCCATCGAATCAGCCCCAGCATTTT
TRBD1	NA	TRBV15	TRBJ2-3	CATSRTGSKFDTQYF	TGTGCCACCAGCAGGACAGGGAGTAAATTTGATACGCAGTATTTT
NA	NA	TRBV6-5	TRBJ2-3	CASKRDFPADTQYF	TGTGCCAGCAAACGGGACTTCCCGGCAGATACGCAGTATTTT
TRBD2	once	TRBV10-1	TRBJ2-1	CASSESGTSKNEQFF	TGCGCCAGCAGTGAGTCAGGGACTAGCAAAAATGAGCAGTTCTTC
NA	NA	TRBV6-1	TRBJ1-1	CASSEGRFTGYEAFF	TGTGCCAGCAGTGAAGGCCGGTTTACAGGATATGAAGCTTTCTTT
TRBD2	NA	TRBV11-2	TRBJ2-5	CASSSRGLAVGETQYF	TGTGCCAGCAGCTCACGGGGACTAGCGGTCGGGGAGACCCAGTACTTC
NA	NA	TRBV21-1	TRBJ1-5	CASSKASKEGYMRHF	TGTGCCAGCAGCAAAGCCAGCAAGGAGGGGTACATGCGGCATTTT
TRBD2	NA	TRBV2	TRBJ2-5	CASSWTAGVGETQYF	TGTGCCAGCAGTTGGACAGCGGGAGTGGGAGAGACCCAGTACTTC
NA	once	TRBV2	TRBJ2-1	CASSEGGWTASYNEQFF	TGTGCCAGCAGTGAAGGAGGTTGGACAGCCTCTTACAATGAGCAGTTCTTC
NA	once	TRBV14	TRBJ2-2	CASSQFGANTGELFF	TGTGCCAGCAGCCAATTCGGGGCGAACACCGGGGAGCTGTTTTTT
NA	NA	TRBV19	TRBJ2-1	CASSRETSANEQFF	TGTGCCAGTAGTCGGGAGACTAGTGCTAATGAGCAGTTCTTC
TRBD1	NA	TRBV5-4	TRBJ2-7	CASSTPDREYEQYF	TGTGCCAGCAGCACTCCGGACAGGGAGTACGAGCAGTACTTC
TRBD2	NA	TRBV5-5	TRBJ2-2	CASSLAASRGANTGELFF	TGTGCCAGCAGCTTGGCCGCGTCCCGGGGGGCGAACACCGGGGAGCTGTTTTTT
NA	NA	TRBV27	TRBJ1-1	CATGGEVGTEAFF	TGTGCCACCGGGGGTGAGGTGGGGACTGAAGCTTTCTTT
NA	NA	TRBV24-1	TRBJ1-6	CATREGGGGLHSPLHF	TGTGCCACCAGGGAGGGGGGGGGCGGTTTGCATTCACCCCTCCACTTT
NA	NA	TRBV27	TRBJ1-1	CASSLKRGILSNTEAFF	TGTGCCAGCAGTTTAAAGAGGGGGATCCTATCGAACACTGAAGCTTTCTTT
TRBD2	NA	TRBV19	TRBJ2-2	CASSIIAGAMNTGELFF	TGTGCCAGTAGTATTATAGCGGGAGCGATGAACACCGGGGAGCTGTTTTTT
NA	NA	TRBV5-4	TRBJ2-3	CASGRTRSTDTQYF	TGTGCCAGCGGGAGGACCCGGAGCACAGATACGCAGTATTTT
TRBD1	NA	TRBV14	TRBJ1-2	CASSPMGGQGNYGYTF	TGTGCCAGCAGCCCCATGGGGGGACAGGGGAACTATGGCTACACCTTC
NA	NA	TRBV5-1	TRBJ2-3	CASSLESRGDTDTQYF	TGCGCCAGCAGCTTGGAGAGCAGAGGCGACACAGATACGCAGTATTTT
NA	NA	TRBV30	TRBJ2-7	CAWGARDFYYEQYF	TGTGCCTGGGGGGCGAGGGACTTTTACTACGAGCAGTACTTC
TRBD1	NA	TRBV5-5	TRBJ1-5	CASSLRPGTGVYNQPQHF	TGTGCCAGCAGCTTAAGACCCGGGACAGGGGTCTACAATCAGCCCCAGCATTTT
NA	NA	TRBV3-1/TRBV3-2	TRBJ1-1	CASSQVTPGSDKNTEAFF	TGTGCCAGCAGCCAAGTGACACCCGGGAGTGATAAGAACACTGAAGCTTTCTTT
NA	NA	TRBV2	TRBJ1-5	CASSDRQYNQPQHF	TGTGCCAGCAGTGATCGCCAGTACAATCAGCCCCAGCATTTT
NA	once	TRBV12-3/TRBV12-4	TRBJ1-4	CASAQEDEKLFF	TGTGCCAGCGCGCAGGAGGATGAAAAACTGTTTTTT
NA	NA	TRBV18	TRBJ2-5	CASSPTQGETQYF	TGTGCCAGCTCACCAACACAGGGAGAGACCCAGTACTTC
NA	NA	TRBV19	TRBJ1-1	CASTFGQREAFF	TGTGCCAGTACCTTTGGACAGCGGGAGGCTTTCTTT
TRBD2	NA	TRBV28	TRBJ2-3	CASSGTSGATDTQYF	TGTGCCAGCAGCGGGACTAGCGGGGCAACAGATACGCAGTATTTT
NA	NA	TRBV5-5	TRBJ2-5	CASSLPQEETQYF	TGTGCCAGCAGCTTGCCCCAGGAAGAGACCCAGTACTTC
NA	NA	TRBV28	TRBJ1-1	CASSFPPGGTEAFF	TGTGCCAGCAGTTTCCCCCCCGGGGGCACTGAAGCTTTCTTT
TRBD2	NA	TRBV5-1	TRBJ2-6	CASSPGVAGAGANVLTF	TGCGCCAGCAGCCCCGGGGTAGCGGGAGCTGGGGCCAACGTCCTGACTTTC